This T cell receptor beta chain was profiled in a study of post-analysis software for immune sequencing data. Study-wide results and limits: Relative to controls, patients had about 5 TRBV segments at higher frequency, with TRBV5-6, TRBV5-1 and TRBV20-1 among these.

TCR beta cDNA libraries had unique molecular identifiers. TCRdb recomputed calls from the PCR reads with MiXCR, one row per CDR3 protein. The repertoire includes roughly 400,000 distinct CDR3 sequences, less than 40% of them detected once, and 7.6% sits in the top ten. This clonotype was picked up one time. Its cognate antigen is unknown. Germline CDR1 and CDR2: MNHNS and SASEGT. The CDR3 totals 15 residues. V gave up 6 bases and J gave up 0 bases; unmatched junction bases: 8. This sequence joins TRBV6-1 and TRBJ2-7; 7 positions agree with TRBD1. Sequenced input: blood. The source of this sequence is a girl under 10 years old with multiple sclerosis. CDR3 nucleotides: TGTGCCAGCAGCCGAGGGACAGTCTTCTCCTACGAGCAGTACTTC. As protein: CASSRGTVFSYEQYF.